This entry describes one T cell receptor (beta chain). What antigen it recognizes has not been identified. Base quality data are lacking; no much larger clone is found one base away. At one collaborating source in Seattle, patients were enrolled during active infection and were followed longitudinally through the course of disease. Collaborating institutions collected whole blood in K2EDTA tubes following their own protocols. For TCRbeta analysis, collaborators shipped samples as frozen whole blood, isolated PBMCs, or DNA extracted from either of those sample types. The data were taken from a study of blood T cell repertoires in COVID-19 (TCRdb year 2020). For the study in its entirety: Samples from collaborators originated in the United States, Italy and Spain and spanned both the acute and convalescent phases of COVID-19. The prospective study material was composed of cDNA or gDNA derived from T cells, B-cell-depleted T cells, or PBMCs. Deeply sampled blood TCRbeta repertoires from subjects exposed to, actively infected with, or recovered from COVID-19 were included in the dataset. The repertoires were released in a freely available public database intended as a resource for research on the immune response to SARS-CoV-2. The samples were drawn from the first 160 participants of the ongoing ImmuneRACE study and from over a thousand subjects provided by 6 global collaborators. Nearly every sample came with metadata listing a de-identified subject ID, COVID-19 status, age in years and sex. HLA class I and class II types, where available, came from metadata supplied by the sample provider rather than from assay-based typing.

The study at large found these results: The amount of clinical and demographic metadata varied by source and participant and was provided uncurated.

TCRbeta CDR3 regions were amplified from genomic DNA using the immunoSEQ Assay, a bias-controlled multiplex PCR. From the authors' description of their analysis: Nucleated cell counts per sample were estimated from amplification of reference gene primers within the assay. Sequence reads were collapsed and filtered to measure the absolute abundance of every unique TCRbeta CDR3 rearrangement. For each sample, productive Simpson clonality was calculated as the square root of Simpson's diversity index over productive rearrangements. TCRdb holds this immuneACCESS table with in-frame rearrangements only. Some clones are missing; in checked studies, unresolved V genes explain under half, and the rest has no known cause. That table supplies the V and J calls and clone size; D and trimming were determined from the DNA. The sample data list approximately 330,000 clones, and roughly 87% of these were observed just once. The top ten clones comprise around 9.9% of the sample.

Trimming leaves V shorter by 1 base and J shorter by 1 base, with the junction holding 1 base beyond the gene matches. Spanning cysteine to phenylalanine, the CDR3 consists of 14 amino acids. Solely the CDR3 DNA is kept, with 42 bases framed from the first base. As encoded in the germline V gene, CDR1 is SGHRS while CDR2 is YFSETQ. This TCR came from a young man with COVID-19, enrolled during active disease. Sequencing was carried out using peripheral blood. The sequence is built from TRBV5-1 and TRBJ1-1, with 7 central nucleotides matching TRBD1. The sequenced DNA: TGCGCCAGCAGCTTGACAGGGGAGAACACTGAAGCTTTCTTT. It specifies CASSLTGENTEAFF.